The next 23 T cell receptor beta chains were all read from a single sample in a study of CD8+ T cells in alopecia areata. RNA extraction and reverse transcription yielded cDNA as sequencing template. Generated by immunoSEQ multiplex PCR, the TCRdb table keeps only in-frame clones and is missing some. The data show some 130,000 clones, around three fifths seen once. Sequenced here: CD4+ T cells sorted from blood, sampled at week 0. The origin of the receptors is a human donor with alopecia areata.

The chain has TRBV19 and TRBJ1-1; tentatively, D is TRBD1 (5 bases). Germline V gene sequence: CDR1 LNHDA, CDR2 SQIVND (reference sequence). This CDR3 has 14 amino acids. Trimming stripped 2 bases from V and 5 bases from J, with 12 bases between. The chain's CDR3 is CASSIRGPRTEAFF. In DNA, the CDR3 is TGTGCCAGTAGTATACGGGGCCCGAGGACTGAAGCTTTCTTT. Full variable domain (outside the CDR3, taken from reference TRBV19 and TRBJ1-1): DGGITQSPKYLFRKEGQNVTLSCEQNLNHDAMYWYRQDPGQGLRLIYYSQIVNDFQKGDIAEGYSVSREKKESFPLTVTSAQKNPTAFYLCASSIRGPRTEAFFGQGTRLTVV.

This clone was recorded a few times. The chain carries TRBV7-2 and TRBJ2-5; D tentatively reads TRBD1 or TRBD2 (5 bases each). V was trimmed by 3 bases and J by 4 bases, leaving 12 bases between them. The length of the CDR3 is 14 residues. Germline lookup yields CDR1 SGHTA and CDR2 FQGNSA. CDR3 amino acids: CASSFGTRIETQYF. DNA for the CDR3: TGTGCCAGCAGCTTTGGGACCCGAATAGAGACCCAGTACTTC.

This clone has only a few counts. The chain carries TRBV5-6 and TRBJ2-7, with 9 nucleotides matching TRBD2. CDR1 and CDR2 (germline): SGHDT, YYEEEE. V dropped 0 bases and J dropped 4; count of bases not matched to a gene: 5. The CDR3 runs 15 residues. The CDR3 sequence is CASSLEASGIYEQYF. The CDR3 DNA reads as TGTGCCAGCAGCTTGGAGGCTAGCGGGATTTACGAGCAGTACTTC.

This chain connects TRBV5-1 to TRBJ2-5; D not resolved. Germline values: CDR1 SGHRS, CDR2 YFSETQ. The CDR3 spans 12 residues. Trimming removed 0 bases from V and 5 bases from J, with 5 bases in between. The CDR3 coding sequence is TGCGCCAGCAGCTTGGCTCGGGAGACCCAGTACTTC. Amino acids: CASSLARETQYF.

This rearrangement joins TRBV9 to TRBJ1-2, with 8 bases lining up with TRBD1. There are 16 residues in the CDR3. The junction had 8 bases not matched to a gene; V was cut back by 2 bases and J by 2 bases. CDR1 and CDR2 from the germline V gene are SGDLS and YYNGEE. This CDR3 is CASSVDPGQANYGYTF. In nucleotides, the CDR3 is TGTGCCAGCAGCGTGGACCCGGGACAGGCAAACTATGGCTACACCTTC. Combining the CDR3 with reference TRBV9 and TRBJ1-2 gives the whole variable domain DSGVTQTPKHLITATGQRVTLRCSPRSGDLSVYWYQQSLDQGLQFLIQYYNGEERAKGNILERFSAQQFPDLHSELNLSSLELGDSALYFCASSVDPGQANYGYTFGSGTRLTVV.

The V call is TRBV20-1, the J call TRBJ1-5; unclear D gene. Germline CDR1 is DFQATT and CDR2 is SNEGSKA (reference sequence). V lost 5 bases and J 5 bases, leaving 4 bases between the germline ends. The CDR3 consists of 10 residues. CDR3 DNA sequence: TGCAGTGCTGGCGATCAGCCCCAGCATTTT. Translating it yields CSAGDQPQHF.

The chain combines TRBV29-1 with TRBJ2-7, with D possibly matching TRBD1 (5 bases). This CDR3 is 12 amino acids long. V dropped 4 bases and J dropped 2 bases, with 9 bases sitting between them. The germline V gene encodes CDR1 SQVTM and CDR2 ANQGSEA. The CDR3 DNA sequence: TGCAGCGTTGGGGGCGGTACCTACGAGCAGTACTTC. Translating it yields CSVGGGTYEQYF.

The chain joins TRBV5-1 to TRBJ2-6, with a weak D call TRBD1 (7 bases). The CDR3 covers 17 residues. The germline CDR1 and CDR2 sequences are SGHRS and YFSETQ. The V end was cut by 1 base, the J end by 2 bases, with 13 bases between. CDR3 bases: TGCGCCAGCAGCTTGTCTGGAGGGGGCGCTGGGGCCAACGTCCTGACTTTC. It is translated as CASSLSGGGAGANVLTF.

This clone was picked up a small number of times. CDR3 residues: CASSLAAADTQYF. CDR3 sequence (DNA): TGCGCCAGCAGCTTGGCAGCCGCAGATACGCAGTATTTT. The chain employs TRBV5-1 and TRBJ2-3; no clear D. V was shortened by 0 bases and J by 4 bases, with 6 bases between the two germline ends. Looked up from germline, CDR1 is SGHRS and CDR2 is YFSETQ. This CDR3 is 13 amino acids long.

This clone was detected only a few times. The CDR3, as DNA: TGTGCCAGTAGTCAACTAGCACCAGATACGCAGTATTTT. This sequence encodes CASSQLAPDTQYF. V gene TRBV19 combines with J gene TRBJ2-3; perhaps TRBD2 as D (6 bases). CDR3 length: 13 amino acids. Per germline, CDR1 LNHDA and CDR2 SQIVND (reference sequence). Trimming removed 5 bases from V and 4 bases from J, with 10 bases in between.

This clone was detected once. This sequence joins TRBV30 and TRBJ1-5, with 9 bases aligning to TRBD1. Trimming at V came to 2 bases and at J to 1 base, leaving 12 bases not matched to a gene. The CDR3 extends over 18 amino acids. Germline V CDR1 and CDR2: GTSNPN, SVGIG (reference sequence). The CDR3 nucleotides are TGTGCCTGGAGTCCCGGGACAGGGTATTTATTAAGCAATCAGCCCCAGCATTTT. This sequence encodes CAWSPGTGYLLSNQPQHF.

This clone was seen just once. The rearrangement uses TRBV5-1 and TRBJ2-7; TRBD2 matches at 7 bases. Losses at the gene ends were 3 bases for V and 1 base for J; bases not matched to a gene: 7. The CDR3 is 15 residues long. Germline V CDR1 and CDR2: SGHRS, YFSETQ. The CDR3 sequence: CASSWAGGISYEQYF. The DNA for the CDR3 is TGCGCCAGCAGCTGGGCCGGGGGGATATCCTACGAGCAGTACTTC.

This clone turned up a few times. The CDR3 DNA reads TGTGCCAGCAGCTTGAGGGGGACAGGGCCAACCTACGAGCAGTACTTC. Residues: CASSLRGTGPTYEQYF. The chain couples TRBV5-6 to TRBJ2-7; 9 bases align to TRBD1. V lost 1 base, J lost 2 bases, and 7 bases stayed unmatched. There are 16 residues in the CDR3. The V gene's germline CDR1 is SGHDT and CDR2 YYEEEE.

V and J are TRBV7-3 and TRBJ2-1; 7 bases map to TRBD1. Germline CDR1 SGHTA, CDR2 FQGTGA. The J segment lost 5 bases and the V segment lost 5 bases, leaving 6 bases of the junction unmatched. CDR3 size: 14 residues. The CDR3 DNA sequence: TGTGCCAGCAGCCTGTCGGGACAGCACAATGAGCAGTTCTTC. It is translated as CASSLSGQHNEQFF.

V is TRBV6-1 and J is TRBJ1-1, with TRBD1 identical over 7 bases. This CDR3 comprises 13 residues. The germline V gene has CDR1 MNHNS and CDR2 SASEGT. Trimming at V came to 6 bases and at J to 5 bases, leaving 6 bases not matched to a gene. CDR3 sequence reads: CASSETGQTEAFF. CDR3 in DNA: TGTGCCAGCAGCGAGACAGGGCAAACTGAAGCTTTCTTT.

The CDR3 loop is CASSASARSSYNEQFF. Here the CDR3 DNA reads TGTGCCAGCAGCGCCTCTGCGCGCAGCTCCTACAATGAGCAGTTCTTC. The chain couples TRBV28 to TRBJ2-1; D is unclear. The CDR3 consists of 16 residues. Trimming took off 6 bases at V and 0 bases at J, with 15 bases between the two ends. Germline-derived CDR1 and CDR2 are MDHEN and SYDVKM.

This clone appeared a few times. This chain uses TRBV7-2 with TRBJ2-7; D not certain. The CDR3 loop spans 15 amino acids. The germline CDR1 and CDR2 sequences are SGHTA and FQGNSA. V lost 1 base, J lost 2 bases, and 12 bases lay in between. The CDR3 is CASSLDFRGAYEQYF. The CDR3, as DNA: TGTGCCAGCAGCTTAGACTTTCGTGGGGCCTACGAGCAGTACTTC.

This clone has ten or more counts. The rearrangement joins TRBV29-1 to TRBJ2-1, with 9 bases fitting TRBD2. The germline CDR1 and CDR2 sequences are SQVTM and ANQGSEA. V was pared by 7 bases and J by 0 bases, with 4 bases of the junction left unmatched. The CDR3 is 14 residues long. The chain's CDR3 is CSASSGISYNEQFF. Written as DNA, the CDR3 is TGCAGCGCATCTAGCGGGATCTCCTACAATGAGCAGTTCTTC.

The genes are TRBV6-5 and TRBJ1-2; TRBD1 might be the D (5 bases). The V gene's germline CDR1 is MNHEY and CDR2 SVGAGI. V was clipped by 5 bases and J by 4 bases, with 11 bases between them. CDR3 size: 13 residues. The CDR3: CASSPGDLYGYTF. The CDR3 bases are TGTGCCAGCAGTCCCGGGGACCTCTATGGCTACACCTTC.

The CDR3 here is CASTPGSSPYNEQFF. CDR3 bases: TGTGCCAGCACCCCGGGCAGTTCCCCCTACAATGAGCAGTTCTTC. This rearrangement joins TRBV7-2 to TRBJ2-1, with unresolved D. Germline V gene data show CDR1 as SGHTA and CDR2 as FQGNSA. V was clipped by 7 bases and J by 2 bases, with 15 bases between them. The length of the CDR3 is 15 residues. Drawing the rest from reference TRBV7-2 and TRBJ2-1, the complete variable domain is GAGVSQSPSNKVTEKGKDVELRCDPISGHTALYWYRQSLGQGLEFLIYFQGNSAPDKSGLPSDRFSAERTGGSVSTLTIQRTQQEDSAVYLCASTPGSSPYNEQFFGPGTRLTVL.

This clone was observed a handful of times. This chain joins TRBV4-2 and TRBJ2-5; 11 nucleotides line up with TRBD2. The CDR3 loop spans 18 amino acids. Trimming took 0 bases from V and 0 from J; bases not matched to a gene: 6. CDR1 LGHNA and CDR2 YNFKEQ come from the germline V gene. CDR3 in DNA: TGTGCCAGCAGCCAAGACCTAGCGGGGGGCCGGTACCAAGAGACCCAGTACTTC. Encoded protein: CASSQDLAGGRYQETQYF.

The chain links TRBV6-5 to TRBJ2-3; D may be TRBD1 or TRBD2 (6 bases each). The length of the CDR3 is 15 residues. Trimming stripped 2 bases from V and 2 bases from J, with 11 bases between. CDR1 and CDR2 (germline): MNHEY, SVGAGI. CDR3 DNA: TGTGCCAGCAGTTACCGTGGGGGGCCCACAGATACGCAGTATTTT. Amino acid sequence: CASSYRGGPTDTQYF.

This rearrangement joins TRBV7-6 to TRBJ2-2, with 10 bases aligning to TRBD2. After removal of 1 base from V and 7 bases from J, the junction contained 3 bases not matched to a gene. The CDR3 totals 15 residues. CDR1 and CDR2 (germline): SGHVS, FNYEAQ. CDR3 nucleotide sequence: TGTGCCAGCAGCTTAGTGTCTAGCGGGAGCGGGGAGCTGTTTTTT. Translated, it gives CASSLVSSGSGELFF.